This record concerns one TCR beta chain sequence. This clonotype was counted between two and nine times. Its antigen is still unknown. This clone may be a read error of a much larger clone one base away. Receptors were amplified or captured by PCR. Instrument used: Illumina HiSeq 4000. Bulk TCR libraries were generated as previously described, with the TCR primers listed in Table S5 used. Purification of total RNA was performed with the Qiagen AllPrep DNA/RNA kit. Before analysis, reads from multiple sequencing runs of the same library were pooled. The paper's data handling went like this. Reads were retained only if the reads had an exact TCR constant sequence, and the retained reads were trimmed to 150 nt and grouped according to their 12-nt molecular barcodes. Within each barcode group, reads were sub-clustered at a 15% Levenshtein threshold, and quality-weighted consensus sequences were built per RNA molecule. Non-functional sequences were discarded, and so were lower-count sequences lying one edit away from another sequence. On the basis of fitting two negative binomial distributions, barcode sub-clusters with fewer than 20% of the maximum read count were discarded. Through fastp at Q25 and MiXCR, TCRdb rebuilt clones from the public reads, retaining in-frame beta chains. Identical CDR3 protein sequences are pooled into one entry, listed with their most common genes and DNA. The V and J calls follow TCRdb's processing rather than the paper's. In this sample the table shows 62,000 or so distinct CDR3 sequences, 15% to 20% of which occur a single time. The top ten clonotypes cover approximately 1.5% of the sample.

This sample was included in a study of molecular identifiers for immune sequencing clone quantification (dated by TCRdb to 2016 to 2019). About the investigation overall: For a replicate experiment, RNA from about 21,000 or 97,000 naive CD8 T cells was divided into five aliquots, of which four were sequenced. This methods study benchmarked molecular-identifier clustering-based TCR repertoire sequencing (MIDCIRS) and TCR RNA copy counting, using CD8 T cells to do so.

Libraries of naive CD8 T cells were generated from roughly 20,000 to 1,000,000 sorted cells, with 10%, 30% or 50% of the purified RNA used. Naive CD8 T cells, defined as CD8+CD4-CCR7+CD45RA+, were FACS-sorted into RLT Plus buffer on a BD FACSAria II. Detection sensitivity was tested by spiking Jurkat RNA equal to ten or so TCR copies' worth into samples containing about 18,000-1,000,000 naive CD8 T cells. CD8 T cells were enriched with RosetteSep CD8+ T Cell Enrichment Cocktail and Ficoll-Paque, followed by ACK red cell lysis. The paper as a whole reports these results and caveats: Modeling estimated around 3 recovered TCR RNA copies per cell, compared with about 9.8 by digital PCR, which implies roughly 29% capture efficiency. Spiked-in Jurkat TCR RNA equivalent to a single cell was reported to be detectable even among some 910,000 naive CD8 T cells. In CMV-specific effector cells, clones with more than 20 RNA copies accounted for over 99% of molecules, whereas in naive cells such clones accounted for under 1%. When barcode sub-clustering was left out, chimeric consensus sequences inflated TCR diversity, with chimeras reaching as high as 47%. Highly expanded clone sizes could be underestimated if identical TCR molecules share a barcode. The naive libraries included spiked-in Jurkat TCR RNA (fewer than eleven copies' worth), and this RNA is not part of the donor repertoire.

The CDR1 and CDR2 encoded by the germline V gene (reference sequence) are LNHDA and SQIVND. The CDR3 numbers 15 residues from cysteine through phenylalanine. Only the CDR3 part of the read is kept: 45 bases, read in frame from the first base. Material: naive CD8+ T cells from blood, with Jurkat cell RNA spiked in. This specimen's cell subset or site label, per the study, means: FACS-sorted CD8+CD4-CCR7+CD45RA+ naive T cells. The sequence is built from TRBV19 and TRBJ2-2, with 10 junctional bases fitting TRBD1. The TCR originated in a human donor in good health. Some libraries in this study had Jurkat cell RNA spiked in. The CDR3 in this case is CASSIGTGEAGGLFF. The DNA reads TGTGCCAGTAGTATTGGGACAGGGGAAGCCGGGGGGCTGTTTTTT. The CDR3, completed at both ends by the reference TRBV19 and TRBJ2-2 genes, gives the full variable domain DGGITQSPKYLFRKEGQNVTLSCEQNLNHDAMYWYRQDPGQGLRLIYYSQIVNDFQKGDIAEGYSVSREKKESFPLTVTSAQKNPTAFYLCASSIGTGEAGGLFFGEGSRLTVL.